Here is one TCR beta chain with its context. The data are from a study of T cell repertoires in cytomegalovirus infection. Trimming cost V 5 bases and J 11 bases, with 9 bases left between them. CDR3 length: 11 residues. CDR1 SGHVT and CDR2 SQSDAQ come from the germline V gene. MiXCR was run by TCRdb on the reads, yielding one entry per CDR3 protein. The sample has around 630,000 distinct CDR3 sequences, 20% to 25% seen once. The V and J genes are TRBV7-4 and TRBJ2-2; D may correspond to TRBD1 or TRBD2 (5 bases each). This receptor was obtained from a human donor in good health (CMV status not recorded). Some clones in this sample may be carry-over from other donors' samples. Sequenced input: CD8+ T cells from PBMCs. The CDR3 sequence: CASSTGRELFF. For the CDR3, the DNA is TGTGCCAGCAGCACGGGGCGTGAGCTGTTTTTT.